Listed below are T cell receptor beta chains from one sample, sequenced in a study of cytomegalovirus exposure and HLA in healthy donors. Measured with immunoSEQ multiplex PCR; TCRdb has only the in-frame clones, and not every one. This sample has approximately 150,000 clones, with around four fifths found just once. The sequencing input was PBMCs. These receptors were taken from a man aged 25-45 years in good health and CMV-seronegative. Both conserved end residues are part of each CDR3. The order of the fields is D gene, J gene, clone size, V gene, CDR3 protein, CDR3 DNA. The D gene is left open where the match is weak. Size tells how often a clone was seen (once, few, many) or the class of an expanded clone, and some rows leave it out.

TRBD2,TRBJ2-5,NA,TRBV9,CASSSSAGGDQETQYF,TGTGCCAGCAGCAGCTCAGCGGGAGGCGACCAAGAGACCCAGTACTTC
NA,TRBJ1-1,NA,TRBV28,CASSLWGDTEAFF,TGTGCCAGCAGTTTGTGGGGAGACACTGAAGCTTTCTTT
NA,TRBJ1-4,once,TRBV4-2,CASSQDLQGGNEKLFF,TGTGCCAGCAGCCAAGATCTGCAGGGTGGTAATGAAAAACTGTTTTTT
TRBD1,TRBJ1-6,NA,TRBV30,CAWSGQGSLYNSPLHF,TGTGCCTGGAGTGGACAGGGATCGTTGTATAATTCACCCCTCCACTTT
TRBD1,TRBJ2-7,NA,TRBV5-6,CASSLVGTGFSYEQYF,TGTGCCAGCAGCTTGGTAGGGACAGGGTTCTCCTACGAGCAGTACTTC
NA,TRBJ1-1,NA,TRBV7-2,CASSLEMGRGSEAFF,TGTGCCAGCAGCTTAGAGATGGGCAGGGGCTCTGAAGCTTTCTTT
NA,TRBJ2-7,NA,TRBV28,CASRVTEYEQYF,TGTGCCAGCAGGGTCACAGAGTACGAGCAGTACTTC
NA,TRBJ2-3,NA,TRBV7-9,CASSRVADTQYF,TGTGCCAGCAGCAGAGTAGCAGATACGCAGTATTTT
TRBD2,TRBJ2-5,NA,TRBV29-1,CSAALASQETQYF,TGCAGCGCCGCACTAGCGTCGCAAGAGACCCAGTACTTC
TRBD2,TRBJ2-2,few,TRBV9,CASSVVGTSGTGELFF,TGTGCCAGCAGCGTAGTTGGGACTAGCGGCACCGGGGAGCTGTTTTTT
TRBD2,TRBJ2-7,NA,TRBV6-6,CASSRVSGDLVF,TGTGCCAGCAGTCGGGTTAGCGGGGATTTAGTCTTC
NA,TRBJ2-2,NA,TRBV10-3,CAISELLNTGELFF,TGTGCCATCAGTGAGTTACTAAACACCGGGGAGCTGTTTTTT
NA,TRBJ2-1,NA,TRBV7-2,CASSLLGGALNEQFF,TGTGCCAGCAGCTTACTAGGCGGGGCCCTCAATGAGCAGTTCTTC
NA,TRBJ1-3,NA,TRBV30,CAWGPGVSGNTIYF,TGTGCCTGGGGGCCCGGCGTTTCCGGAAACACCATATATTTT
NA,TRBJ1-1,once,TRBV25-1,CASSDWTLDTEAFF,TGTGCCAGCAGTGATTGGACACTCGACACTGAAGCTTTCTTT
TRBD1,TRBJ2-7,NA,TRBV27,CASSFGTGPYEQYF,TGTGCCAGCAGTTTTGGGACAGGGCCCTACGAGCAGTACTTC
TRBD1,TRBJ2-3,NA,TRBV30,CAKGAGTDTQYF,TGTGCCAAGGGGGCAGGCACAGATACGCAGTATTTT
NA,TRBJ2-3,NA,TRBV30,CARDIGTDTQYF,TGTGCCCGGGACATTGGCACAGATACGCAGTATTTT
TRBD2,TRBJ2-3,once,TRBV7-3,CASSPRGLPRDTQYF,TGTGCCAGCAGCCCGAGGGGACTACCCCGCGATACGCAGTATTTT
NA,TRBJ2-5,NA,TRBV30,CAWSVRGSGEQYF,TGTGCCTGGAGTGTAAGGGGATCAGGTGAGCAGTACTTC
NA,TRBJ2-2,NA,TRBV5-8,CASSRDPGVGTGELFF,TGTGCCAGCAGCCGAGACCCAGGGGTCGGCACCGGGGAGCTGTTTTTT
TRBD1,TRBJ2-7,NA,TRBV9,CASSESGTGAYEQYF,TGTGCCAGCAGCGAATCCGGGACAGGGGCCTACGAGCAGTACTTC
TRBD1,TRBJ2-7,NA,TRBV5-1,CASSLGQGVDEQYF,TGCGCCAGCAGCTTGGGACAGGGGGTCGACGAGCAGTACTTC
TRBD2,TRBJ2-7,NA,TRBV5-1,CASSSGLAGGLYEQYF,TGCGCCAGCAGCTCGGGACTAGCGGGAGGCCTCTACGAGCAGTACTTC
TRBD2,TRBJ2-7,NA,TRBV27,CASSPRGGAYEQYF,TGTGCCAGCAGTCCCCGGGGGGGGGCCTACGAGCAGTACTTC
NA,TRBJ1-3,NA,TRBV29-1,CSVLAFSGNTIYF,TGCAGCGTTTTGGCATTCTCTGGAAACACCATATATTTT
TRBD1,TRBJ1-2,once,TRBV11-2,CASSQGQGNGYTF,TGTGCCAGCAGCCAGGGACAGGGTAACGGCTACACCTTC
NA,TRBJ1-6,NA,TRBV5-6,CASSTSSYNSPLHF,TGTGCCAGCAGTACGAGCTCCTATAATTCACCCCTCCACTTT
TRBD1,TRBJ2-1,NA,TRBV5-1,CASSQTGGVTGEQFF,TGCGCCAGCAGCCAGACAGGGGGAGTCACAGGTGAGCAGTTCTTC
TRBD1,TRBJ2-7,NA,TRBV15,CATSRGGQAKTYEQYF,TGTGCCACCAGCAGGGGGGGACAGGCTAAGACCTACGAGCAGTACTTC
TRBD2,TRBJ2-3,NA,TRBV5-6,CASSLAGLAGTDTQYF,TGTGCCAGCAGCTTGGCCGGGCTAGCGGGCACAGATACGCAGTATTTT
NA,TRBJ1-1,NA,TRBV18,CASSLNRDTEAFF,TGTGCCAGCTCACTAAACAGGGACACTGAAGCTTTCTTT
TRBD2,TRBJ2-4,NA,TRBV28,CASSPVFLAGELAKNIQYF,TGTGCCAGCAGTCCCGTCTTCCTAGCGGGAGAGTTAGCCAAAAACATTCAGTACTTC
NA,TRBJ1-1,once,TRBV5-1,CASSPGLLNTEAFF,TGCGCCAGCAGCCCGGGACTCCTGAACACTGAAGCTTTCTTT
TRBD1,TRBJ1-1,NA,TRBV9,CASSAIETGFSTEAFF,TGTGCCAGCAGCGCGATAGAGACAGGGTTTTCCACTGAAGCTTTCTTT
NA,TRBJ1-2,NA,TRBV12-5,CASGPTTGNYGYTF,TGTGCTAGTGGTCCGACGACGGGTAACTATGGCTACACCTTC
TRBD1,TRBJ2-7,few,TRBV11-2,CASSLVGQGYEQYF,TGTGCCAGCAGCTTAGTCGGACAGGGCTACGAGCAGTACTTC
TRBD2,TRBJ2-7,NA,TRBV5-1,CASSLASGTSYEQYF,TGCGCCAGCAGCTTGGCGAGCGGGACCTCCTACGAGCAGTACTTC
TRBD1,TRBJ2-7,once,TRBV7-9,CASSYDRTGSSYEQYF,TGTGCCAGCAGCTATGACAGGACAGGGAGTTCCTACGAGCAGTACTTC
NA,TRBJ2-1,NA,TRBV9,CASSGVGGYNEQFF,TGTGCCAGCAGCGGGGTGGGGGGCTACAATGAGCAGTTCTTC
NA,TRBJ2-7,NA,TRBV5-4,CASSPQARGGYEQYF,TGTGCCAGCAGCCCACAGGCTCGGGGAGGTTACGAGCAGTACTTC
NA,TRBJ1-1,NA,TRBV7-2,CASSFDTEAFF,TGTGCCAGCAGCTTCGACACTGAAGCTTTCTTT
TRBD2,TRBJ2-1,NA,TRBV4-1,CASSQDQERGSYNEQFF,TGCGCCAGCAGCCAAGATCAGGAGCGGGGGAGTTACAATGAGCAGTTCTTC
NA,TRBJ2-3,NA,TRBV5-1,CASKPAGQSDTQYF,TGCGCCAGTAAACCCGCGGGACAGTCAGATACGCAGTATTTT
NA,TRBJ1-1,NA,TRBV7-9,CSSSLGGGAEAFF,TGTTCCAGCAGCCTCGGGGGGGGTGCTGAAGCTTTCTTT